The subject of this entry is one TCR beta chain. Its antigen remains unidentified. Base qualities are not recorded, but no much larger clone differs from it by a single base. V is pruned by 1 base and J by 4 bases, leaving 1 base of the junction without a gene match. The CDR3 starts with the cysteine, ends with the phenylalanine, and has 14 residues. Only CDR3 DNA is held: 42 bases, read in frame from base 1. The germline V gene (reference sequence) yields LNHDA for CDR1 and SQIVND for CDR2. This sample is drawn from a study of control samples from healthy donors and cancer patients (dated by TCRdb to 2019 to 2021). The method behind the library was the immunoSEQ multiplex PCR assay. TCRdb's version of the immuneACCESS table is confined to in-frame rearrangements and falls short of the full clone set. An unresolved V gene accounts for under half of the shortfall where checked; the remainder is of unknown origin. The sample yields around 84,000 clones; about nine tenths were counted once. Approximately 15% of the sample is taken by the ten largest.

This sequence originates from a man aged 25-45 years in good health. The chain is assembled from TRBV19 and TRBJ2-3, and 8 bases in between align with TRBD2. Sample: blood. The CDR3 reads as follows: CASSIGGRSDTQYF. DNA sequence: TGTGCCAGTAGTATAGGCGGGAGGTCAGATACGCAGTATTTT.